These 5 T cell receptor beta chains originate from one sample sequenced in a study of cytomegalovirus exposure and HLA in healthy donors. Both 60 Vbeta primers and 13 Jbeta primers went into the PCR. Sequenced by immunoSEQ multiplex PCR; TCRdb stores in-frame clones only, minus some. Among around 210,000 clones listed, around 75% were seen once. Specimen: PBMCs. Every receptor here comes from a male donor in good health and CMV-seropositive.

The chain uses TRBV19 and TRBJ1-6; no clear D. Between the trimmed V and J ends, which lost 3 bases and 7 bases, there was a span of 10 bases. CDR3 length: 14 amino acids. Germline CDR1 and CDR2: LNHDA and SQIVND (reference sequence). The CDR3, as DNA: TGTGCCAGTAGTATTCGTCAGTTAAATTCACCCCTCCACTTT. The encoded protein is CASSIRQLNSPLHF.

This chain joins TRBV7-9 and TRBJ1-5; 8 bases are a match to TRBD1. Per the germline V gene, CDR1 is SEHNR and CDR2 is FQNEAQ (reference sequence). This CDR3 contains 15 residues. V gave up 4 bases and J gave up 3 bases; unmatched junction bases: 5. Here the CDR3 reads CASSSDQGANQPQHF. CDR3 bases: TGTGCCAGCAGCTCCGACCAGGGGGCCAATCAGCCCCAGCATTTT. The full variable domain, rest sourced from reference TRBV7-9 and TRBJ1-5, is DTGVSQNPRHKITKRGQNVTFRCDPISEHNRLYWYRQTLGQGPEFLTYFQNEAQLEKSRLLSDRFSAERPKGSFSTLEIQRTEQGDSAMYLCASSSDQGANQPQHFGDGTRLSIL.

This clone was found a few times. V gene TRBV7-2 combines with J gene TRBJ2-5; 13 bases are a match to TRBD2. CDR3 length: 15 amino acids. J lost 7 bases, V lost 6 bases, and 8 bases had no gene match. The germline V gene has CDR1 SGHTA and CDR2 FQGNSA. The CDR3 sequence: CASRPQTSGRVTQYF. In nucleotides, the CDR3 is TGTGCCAGCAGGCCGCAAACTAGCGGGAGGGTGACCCAGTACTTC.

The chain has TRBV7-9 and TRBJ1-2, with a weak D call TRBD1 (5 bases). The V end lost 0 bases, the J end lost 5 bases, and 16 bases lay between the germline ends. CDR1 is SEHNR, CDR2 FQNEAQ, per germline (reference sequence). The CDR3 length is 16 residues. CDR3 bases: TGTGCCAGCAGCTTAGCGCAAGTTGGACATATTTATGGCTACACCTTC. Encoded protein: CASSLAQVGHIYGYTF.

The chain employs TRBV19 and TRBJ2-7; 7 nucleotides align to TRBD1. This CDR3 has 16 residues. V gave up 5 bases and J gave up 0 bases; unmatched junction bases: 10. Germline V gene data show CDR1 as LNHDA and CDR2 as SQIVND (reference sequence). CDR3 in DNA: TGTGCCAGTAGTCCCCGATCGACAGGGAGCTCCTACGAGCAGTACTTC. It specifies CASSPRSTGSSYEQYF. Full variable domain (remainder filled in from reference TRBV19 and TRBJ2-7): DGGITQSPKYLFRKEGQNVTLSCEQNLNHDAMYWYRQDPGQGLRLIYYSQIVNDFQKGDIAEGYSVSREKKESFPLTVTSAQKNPTAFYLCASSPRSTGSSYEQYFGPGTRLTVT.